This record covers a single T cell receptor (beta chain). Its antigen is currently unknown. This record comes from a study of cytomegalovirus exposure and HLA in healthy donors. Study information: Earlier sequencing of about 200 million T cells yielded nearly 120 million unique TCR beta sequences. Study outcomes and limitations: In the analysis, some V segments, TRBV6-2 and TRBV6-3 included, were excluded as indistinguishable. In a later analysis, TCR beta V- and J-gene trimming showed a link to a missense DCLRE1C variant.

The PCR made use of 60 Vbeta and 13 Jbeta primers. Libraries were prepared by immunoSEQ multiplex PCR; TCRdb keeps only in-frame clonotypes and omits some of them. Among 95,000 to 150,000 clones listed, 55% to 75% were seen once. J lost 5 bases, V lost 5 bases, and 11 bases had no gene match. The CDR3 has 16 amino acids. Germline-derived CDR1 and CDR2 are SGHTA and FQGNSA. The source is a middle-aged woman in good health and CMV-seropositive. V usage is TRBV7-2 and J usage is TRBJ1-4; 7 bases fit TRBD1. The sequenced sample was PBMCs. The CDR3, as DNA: TGTGCCAGCAGCCCCGGGCGGTGGGGACAGAATGAAAAACTGTTTTTT. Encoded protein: CASSPGRWGQNEKLFF.